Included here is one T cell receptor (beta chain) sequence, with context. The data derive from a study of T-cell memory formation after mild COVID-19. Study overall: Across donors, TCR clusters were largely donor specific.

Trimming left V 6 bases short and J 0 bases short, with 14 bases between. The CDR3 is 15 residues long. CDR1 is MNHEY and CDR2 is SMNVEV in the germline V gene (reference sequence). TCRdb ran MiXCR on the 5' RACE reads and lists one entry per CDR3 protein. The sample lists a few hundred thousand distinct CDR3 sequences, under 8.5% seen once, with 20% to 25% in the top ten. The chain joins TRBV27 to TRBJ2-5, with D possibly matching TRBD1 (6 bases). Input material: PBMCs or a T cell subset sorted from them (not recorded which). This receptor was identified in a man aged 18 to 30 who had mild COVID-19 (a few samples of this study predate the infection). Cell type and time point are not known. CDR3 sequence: CASRHTRTDQETQYF. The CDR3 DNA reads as TGTGCCAGCAGACATACTAGGACAGACCAAGAGACCCAGTACTTC.